This T cell receptor beta chain comes out of a study of early T cells in non-severe SARS-CoV-2 infection. General study findings and limits: Clonotype matching in VDJdb favored anti-spike CD8 responses and did not capture private and CD4 specificities.

The table lists this clonotype with a few counts. What it binds is not known. V shed 7 bases, J shed 3 bases, and the junction held 8 bases outside the gene matches. Germline CDR1 reads DFQATT; CDR2 reads SNEGSKA (reference sequence). This CDR3 spans 13 amino acids. One entry per CDR3 protein results from TCRdb running MiXCR on the 5' RACE reads. The data contain approximately 27,000 distinct CDR3 sequences, around 5% of them singletons. The chain employs TRBV20-1 and TRBJ2-7; 8 bases line up with TRBD2. The sequenced sample consisted of whole blood. This receptor was identified in an adult who was a healthcare worker with PCR-confirmed SARS-CoV-2 infection or an uninfected control (not recorded which). This CDR3 reads CSVPGGPNYEQYF. The CDR3 region has the DNA TGCAGTGTCCCGGGGGGGCCAAACTACGAGCAGTACTTC.